Below are 22 T cell receptor beta chains sequenced from a single sample in a study of blood T cell repertoires in COVID-19. Data came from immunoSEQ multiplex PCR; TCRdb stores just in-frame clones and leaves some out. The sample has fewer than 300,000 clones; around 85% are singletons. The sample consisted of peripheral blood. These receptors were taken from a man in his forties or fifties with active or convalescent COVID-19.

DNA for the CDR3: TGTGCCAGCAGCTTGGAGGGGGAATCGTCCTATAATTCACCCCTCCACTTT. As protein: CASSLEGESSYNSPLHF. The chain recombines TRBV5-6 with TRBJ1-6, with a weak D call TRBD1 (6 bases). Per germline, CDR1 SGHDT and CDR2 YYEEEE. The CDR3 covers 17 residues. V was shortened by 0 bases and J by 1 base, with 11 bases between the two germline ends.

This rearrangement joins TRBV5-6 to TRBJ1-5; the match to TRBD1 covers 8 bases. The CDR3 has 17 amino acids. The V segment lost 2 bases and the J segment 1 base; nucleotides outside the gene matches: 8. Germline CDR1 SGHDT, CDR2 YYEEEE. The CDR3 reads CASSLSQGAMSNQPQHF. As DNA, the CDR3 is TGTGCCAGCAGCTTAAGTCAGGGGGCCATGAGCAATCAGCCCCAGCATTTT.

V gene TRBV19 combines with J gene TRBJ2-2; D ambiguous. Germline V gives CDR1 LNHDA, CDR2 SQIVND (reference sequence). Deletions cut 5 bases from V and 6 bases from J, with 7 bases between. This CDR3 is 12 amino acids long. The CDR3 DNA reads as TGTGCCAGTAGTCTGGCCCCCGGGGAGCTGTTTTTT. As protein: CASSLAPGELFF.

This clone came up once. The chain links TRBV3-1 (or the pseudogene TRBV3-2) to TRBJ1-2, with 11 positions matching TRBD1. Germline values: CDR1 LGHDT, CDR2 YNNKEL (reference sequence). J lost 5 bases, V lost 5 bases, and 19 bases had no gene match. The CDR3 runs to 19 residues. The CDR3 here is CASSGKGWGQGDFHYGYTF. DNA for the CDR3: TGTGCCAGCAGCGGTAAGGGATGGGGACAGGGGGATTTTCATTATGGCTACACCTTC.

The chain couples TRBV2 to TRBJ2-5, with D perhaps matching TRBD1 (5 bases). This CDR3 has 12 residues. Germline lookup yields CDR1 SNHLY and CDR2 FYNNEI. Trimming cost V 5 bases and J 3 bases, with 7 bases left between them. The CDR3 DNA reads TGTGCCAGCAGTTTAGGGGAAGAGACCCAGTACTTC. Its protein product is CASSLGEETQYF.

The chain links TRBV27 to TRBJ1-1; TRBD1 matches at 8 bases. The germline V gene encodes CDR1 MNHEY and CDR2 SMNVEV (reference sequence). The junction had 7 bases not matched to a gene; V was cut back by 2 bases and J by 5 bases. This CDR3 has 15 residues. CDR3 protein: CASSLAARGRTEAFF. In nucleotides, the CDR3 is TGTGCCAGCAGTTTAGCAGCCAGGGGGCGTACTGAAGCTTTCTTT.

The gene calls are TRBV20-1 and TRBJ2-5; 14 bases line up with TRBD2. This CDR3 is built from 16 residues. CDR1 and CDR2 from the germline V gene are DFQATT and SNEGSKA (reference sequence). The trim removed 3 bases at V and 5 bases at J, leaving 8 bases unmatched. CDR3 sequence: CSASRLAGGPRETQYF. In nucleotides, the CDR3 is TGCAGTGCTAGTAGACTAGCGGGAGGGCCCCGGGAGACCCAGTACTTC.

A few counts support this clone. The rearrangement joins TRBV5-6 to TRBJ2-2; TRBD1 agrees at 7 bases. Trimming cost V 3 bases and J 3 bases; bases outside gene matches: 8. The CDR3 has 16 amino acids. The germline CDR1 and CDR2 sequences are SGHDT and YYEEEE. DNA of the CDR3: TGTGCCAGCAGCTCTAGGACCAGGGGGTACACCGGGGAGCTGTTTTTT. Translating gives CASSSRTRGYTGELFF.

The chain recombines TRBV7-9 with TRBJ2-7; a possible D gene is TRBD2 (5 bases). The V gene lost 3 bases and the J gene lost 0 bases, with 9 bases spanning the gap. This CDR3 is built from 14 residues. Germline V gene data show CDR1 as SEHNR and CDR2 as FQNEAQ (reference sequence). This CDR3 reads CASSFPGSSYEQYF. The CDR3 DNA reads TGTGCCAGCAGCTTTCCGGGGAGCTCCTACGAGCAGTACTTC.

This clone was seen only once. J is TRBJ2-5 and V is TRBV15, with D possibly being TRBD1 (6 bases). V lost 0 bases and J 1 base, leaving 12 bases between the germline ends. The CDR3 consists of 16 residues. The germline V gene has CDR1 LNHNV and CDR2 YYDKDF (reference sequence). CDR3 DNA: TGTGCCACCAGCAGAGATCGACAGGTGGGCCAAGAGACCCAGTACTTC. It yields the protein CATSRDRQVGQETQYF.

The CDR3 sequence is CASSPGLLARADTQYF. The CDR3, as DNA: TGTGCCAGCAGCCCCGGATTACTAGCCAGGGCAGATACGCAGTATTTT. The chain employs TRBV5-6 and TRBJ2-3; D may be TRBD2 (6 bases). The CDR3 contains 16 residues. The germline gives CDR1 SGHDT, CDR2 YYEEEE. V shed 4 bases and J shed 4 bases, with 19 bases lying between them.

The chain is built from TRBV30 and TRBJ2-3; 9 bases align to TRBD1. CDR1 and CDR2 (germline): GTSNPN, SVGIG (reference sequence). V lost 3 bases, J lost 2 bases, and 6 bases stayed unmatched. The CDR3 consists of 15 residues. CDR3 coding DNA: TGTGCCTGGAGACAGGGGGCTTATACCACAGATACGCAGTATTTT. It translates to CAWRQGAYTTDTQYF.

The chain has TRBV4-1 and TRBJ2-7, with D perhaps TRBD1 (6 bases). Trimming pared 3 bases from V and 3 bases from J, leaving 12 bases between. CDR1 is MGHRA and CDR2 is YSYEKL in the germline V gene. The CDR3 has 14 residues. Written as DNA, the CDR3 is TGCGCCAGCAGCCACGGGACACCGATCTACGAGCAGTACTTC. It encodes CASSHGTPIYEQYF.

This chain links TRBV29-1 with TRBJ1-2; D may be TRBD1 (6 bases). The V end lost 3 bases, the J end lost 1 base, and 12 bases lay between the germline ends. The CDR3 has 14 residues. Germline CDR1 reads SQVTM; CDR2 reads ANQGSEA. The CDR3 nucleotides read TGCAGCGTTGACTTAGACAGGAATAACTATGGCTACACCTTC. This codes for CSVDLDRNNYGYTF.

This clone was picked up one time. The CDR3 loop is CASSLSGDAGELFF. CDR3 DNA: TGCGCCAGCAGCTTGTCCGGAGACGCCGGGGAGCTGTTTTTT. The gene calls are TRBV5-1 and TRBJ2-2; D unresolved. V was cut by 1 base and J by 6 bases, with 10 bases left in between. Germline assignment: CDR1 SGHRS and CDR2 YFSETQ. This CDR3 is 14 amino acids long.

This rearrangement joins TRBV5-4 to TRBJ1-2; maybe TRBD1 (5 bases). This CDR3 is 14 amino acids long. Trimming cost V 0 bases and J 4 bases, with 10 bases left between them. Looked up from germline, CDR1 is SGHNT and CDR2 is YYREEE (reference sequence). The CDR3 spells CASSLAGGTYGYTF. CDR3 bases: TGTGCCAGCAGCTTGGCCGGGGGGACCTATGGCTACACCTTC.

The chain links TRBV20-1 to TRBJ2-2; D uncertain. Germline V gene sequence: CDR1 DFQATT, CDR2 SNEGSKA (reference sequence). The CDR3 runs to 11 residues. V was shortened by 5 bases and J by 7 bases, with 8 bases between the two germline ends. In DNA form, the CDR3 reads TGCAGTGCTCCGCGAGGCGGGGAGCTGTTTTTT. Translation gives CSAPRGGELFF.

This chain uses TRBV28 with TRBJ1-3; D possibly corresponds to TRBD1 (6 bases). Per the germline V gene, CDR1 is MDHEN and CDR2 is SYDVKM. CDR3 length equals 12 residues. Trimming pared 6 bases from V and 8 bases from J, leaving 11 bases between. This CDR3 is CASRDSPYTIYF. The CDR3 DNA sequence: TGTGCCAGCAGGGACAGCCCATACACCATATATTTT.

V usage is TRBV6-5 and J usage is TRBJ2-7; TRBD2 aligns across 7 bases. Germline CDR1 and CDR2: MNHEY and SVGAGI. V trimming: 2 bases; J trimming: 5 bases; junction bases outside the gene matches: 12. The CDR3 loop spans 16 amino acids. The CDR3 sequence: CASSYESTSAPHEQYF. DNA of the CDR3: TGTGCCAGCAGTTACGAATCCACTAGCGCTCCCCACGAGCAGTACTTC.

This chain joins TRBV5-1 and TRBJ2-7; 9 nucleotides agree with TRBD2. Looked up from germline, CDR1 is SGHRS and CDR2 is YFSETQ. V gave up 4 bases and J gave up 2 bases; unmatched junction bases: 4. The CDR3 sequence is 14 residues long. DNA of the CDR3: TGCGCCAGCAGCATCGGGACTAGCACCTACGAGCAGTACTTC. Its protein product is CASSIGTSTYEQYF.

V gene TRBV6-2 or TRBV6-3 combines with J gene TRBJ1-1; 8 positions match TRBD1. In germline, CDR1 is MNHEY, CDR2 SVGEGT. V lost 0 bases to trimming and J lost 6 bases; unmatched junction nucleotides: 12. This CDR3 has 17 residues. The CDR3 protein is CASSYSQRTGKSAEAFF. The CDR3 DNA is TGTGCCAGCAGTTACTCCCAACGGACAGGGAAGTCCGCTGAAGCTTTCTTT.

The chain is built from TRBV6-2 or TRBV6-3 and TRBJ2-1; 12 bases agree with TRBD2. CDR3 length: 15 residues. CDR1 is MNHEY and CDR2 is SVGEGT in the germline V gene. V gave up 6 bases and J gave up 9 bases; unmatched junction bases: 9. CDR3 sequence: CASSLRLAGESEQFF. The CDR3 DNA sequence: TGTGCCAGCAGCTTACGACTAGCGGGAGAAAGTGAGCAGTTCTTC.